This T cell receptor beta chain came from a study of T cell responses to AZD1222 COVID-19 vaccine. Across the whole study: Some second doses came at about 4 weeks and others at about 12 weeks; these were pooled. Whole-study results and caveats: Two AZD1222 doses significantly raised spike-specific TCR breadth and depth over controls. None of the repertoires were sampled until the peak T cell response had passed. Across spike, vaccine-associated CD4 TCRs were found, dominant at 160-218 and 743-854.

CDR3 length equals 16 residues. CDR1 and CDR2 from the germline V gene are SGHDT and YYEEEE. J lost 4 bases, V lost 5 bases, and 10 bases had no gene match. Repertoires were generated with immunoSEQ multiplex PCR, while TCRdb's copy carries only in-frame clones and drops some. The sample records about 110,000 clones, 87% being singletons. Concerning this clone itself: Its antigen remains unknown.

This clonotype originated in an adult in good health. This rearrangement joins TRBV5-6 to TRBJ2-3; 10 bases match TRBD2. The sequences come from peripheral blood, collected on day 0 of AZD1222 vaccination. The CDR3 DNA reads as TGTGCCAGCAGACACCACACCGGACTAGCGGCAGATACGCAGTATTTT. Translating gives CASRHHTGLAADTQYF.